The next 26 T cell receptor beta chains were all read from a single sample in a study of PD-L1 blockade in urothelial cancer. Time point of the sample: pretreatment peripheral blood. The repertoire was sequenced with immunoSEQ multiplex PCR; TCRdb's copy has only in-frame clones and lacks some. The profile shows approximately 41,000 clones, approximately 80% of them singletons. The sequenced sample was PBMCs, obtained around atezolizumab (anti-PD-L1) treatment. Every receptor here comes from a man older than 75 with urothelial cancer.

This chain connects TRBV6-1 to TRBJ2-5, with 7 bases matching TRBD1. Germline CDR1 is MNHNS and CDR2 is SASEGT. The CDR3 loop spans 15 amino acids. J was trimmed by 5 bases and V by 7 bases; bases with no gene match: 13. The CDR3 protein is CASTKTGTSGETQYF. The CDR3 nucleotides read TGTGCCAGCACTAAGACAGGGACGTCCGGGGAGACCCAGTACTTC.

The V and J genes are TRBV10-3 and TRBJ2-1; TRBD2 matches at 13 bases. CDR1 and CDR2 (germline): ENHRY, SYGVKD. Trimming took 5 bases from V and 7 from J; bases not matched to a gene: 5. The CDR3 runs to 15 residues. DNA for the CDR3: TGTGCCATCAGTTCTCCGGGACTAGCGGGAAATGAGCAGTTCTTC. Its protein is CAISSPGLAGNEQFF.

This chain connects TRBV18 to TRBJ2-7, with 8 bases lining up with TRBD1. CDR1 and CDR2 from the germline V gene are KGHSH and LQKENI. V gave up 6 bases and J gave up 5 bases; unmatched junction bases: 6. The CDR3 has 13 residues. The CDR3 DNA reads as TGTGCCAGCTCCCAGACAGGGGCCGACGAGCAGTACTTC. It yields the protein CASSQTGADEQYF. The full variable domain, with the rest looked up from reference TRBV18 and TRBJ2-7, is NAGVMQNPRHLVRRRGQEARLRCSPMKGHSHVYWYRQLPEEGLKFMVYLQKENIIDESGMPKERFSAEFPKEGPSILRIQQVVRGDSAAYFCASSQTGADEQYFGPGTRLTVT.

This clone showed up just a few times. The genes are TRBV2 and TRBJ1-5, with a weak D call TRBD1 (6 bases). The V end lost 5 bases, the J end lost 4 bases, and 12 bases lay between the germline ends. Germline V lookup: CDR1 SNHLY, CDR2 FYNNEI. The length of the CDR3 is 14 residues. The DNA of the CDR3 is TGTGCCAGCAGTACCGGGACATCTAATCAGCCCCAGCATTTT. Its translation: CASSTGTSNQPQHF.

J is TRBJ2-2 and V is TRBV19; TRBD2 aligns across 9 bases. Germline V gives CDR1 LNHDA, CDR2 SQIVND (reference sequence). This CDR3 has 15 amino acids. Trimming cost V 6 bases and J 3 bases; bases outside gene matches: 5. CDR3 protein: CASRPSGAYTGELFF. The CDR3 DNA reads TGTGCCAGTAGACCTAGCGGGGCCTACACCGGGGAGCTGTTTTTT.

V gene TRBV25-1 combines with J gene TRBJ1-3; D is ambiguous. CDR3 length: 14 amino acids. CDR1 and CDR2 (germline): MGHDK, SYGVNS. Trimming cost V 3 bases and J 0 bases, with 6 bases left between them. Here the CDR3 DNA reads TGTGCCAGCAGTGATATAAACTCTGGAAACACCATATATTTT. It specifies CASSDINSGNTIYF.

This chain connects TRBV2 to TRBJ2-5, with 9 bases identical to TRBD1. The V segment lost 7 bases and the J segment 2 bases; nucleotides outside the gene matches: 11. The germline gives CDR1 SNHLY, CDR2 FYNNEI. The CDR3 is 16 amino acids. The CDR3 DNA sequence: TGTGCCAGCATCGCACAGGGGGCTTCAGCGCAAGAGACCCAGTACTTC. Translated: CASIAQGASAQETQYF.

CDR3 in DNA: TGTGCCAGCAGCGTGGGGACAGTCCTTGTGGGTGAAAAACTGTTTTTT. Encoded protein: CASSVGTVLVGEKLFF. V usage is TRBV28 and J usage is TRBJ1-4, with 7 bases lining up with TRBD1. V lost 6 bases, J lost 7 bases, and 14 bases stayed unmatched. CDR1 MDHEN and CDR2 SYDVKM come from the germline V gene. The CDR3 runs to 16 residues.

The chain employs TRBV27 and TRBJ2-7; TRBD1 matches at 12 bases. The V gene's germline CDR1 is MNHEY and CDR2 SMNVEV (reference sequence). Losses at the gene ends were 3 bases for V and 7 bases for J; bases not matched to a gene: 7. The CDR3 contains 15 residues. CDR3 loop: CASSFEGQGAFEQYF. DNA of the CDR3: TGTGCCAGCAGTTTCGAGGGACAGGGGGCTTTTGAGCAGTACTTC.

J is TRBJ2-1 and V is TRBV14; TRBD2 matches 8 bases. This CDR3 spans 18 amino acids. V dropped 0 bases and J dropped 8; count of bases not matched to a gene: 15. Germline V lookup: CDR1 SGHDN, CDR2 FVKESK. The CDR3, as DNA: TGTGCCAGCAGCCAAGAAGTCCCTATGGCTAGCGGGCGCCATGAGCAGTTCTTC. Protein: CASSQEVPMASGRHEQFF.

The gene calls are TRBV5-1 and TRBJ2-7; D is ambiguous. From germline, CDR1 is SGHRS and CDR2 YFSETQ. The germline V and J ends were trimmed by 0 bases and 6 bases, with 7 bases remaining between them. The CDR3 extends over 12 amino acids. The CDR3 sequence is CASSLGQREQYF. The CDR3 coding sequence is TGCGCCAGCAGCTTGGGACAACGCGAGCAGTACTTC.

V and J are TRBV10-3 and TRBJ1-3, with 7 bases matching TRBD1. The germline gives CDR1 ENHRY, CDR2 SYGVKD. The CDR3 has 15 residues. The V gene end was trimmed by 4 bases and the J gene end by 4 bases; junction bases not matched to a gene: 7. The CDR3 loop reads CAISGGGVSGNTIYF. CDR3 DNA sequence: TGTGCCATCAGTGGAGGGGGCGTCTCGGGAAACACCATATATTTT.

V is TRBV14 and J is TRBJ2-7; 7 positions agree with TRBD2. The CDR3 runs 15 residues. V lost 2 bases, J lost 3 bases, and 7 bases stayed unmatched. Per germline, CDR1 SGHDN and CDR2 FVKESK. The CDR3 nucleotides read TGTGCCAGCAGCCAATCACTAGCGCCTGGCTACGAGCAGTACTTC. This sequence encodes CASSQSLAPGYEQYF.

This chain joins TRBV5-1 and TRBJ2-1; 11 nucleotides agree with TRBD2. V dropped 3 bases and J dropped 7; count of bases not matched to a gene: 9. Looked up from germline, CDR1 is SGHRS and CDR2 is YFSETQ. This CDR3 region has 16 residues. The CDR3 is CASSSLAGGSGNEQFF. CDR3 DNA sequence: TGCGCCAGCAGCTCCCTAGCGGGAGGCTCTGGTAATGAGCAGTTCTTC.

The chain's CDR3 is CASSPWRLAGGSEQYF. The CDR3, as DNA: TGTGCCAGTAGCCCTTGGCGACTAGCGGGAGGGAGCGAGCAGTACTTC. The V call is TRBV19, the J call TRBJ2-7, with 14 bases identical to TRBD2. This CDR3 region has 16 residues. J was trimmed by 6 bases and V by 6 bases; bases with no gene match: 10. Germline loops: CDR1 LNHDA, CDR2 SQIVND (reference sequence).

The chain joins TRBV6-1 to TRBJ2-3; D gene uncertain. CDR3 length: 11 residues. Germline V gene lookup returns CDR1 MNHNS and CDR2 SASEGT. V lost 6 bases, J lost 6 bases, and 7 bases lay in between. In DNA form, the CDR3 reads TGTGCCAGCAGGTCCTTTGATACGCAGTATTTT. Protein product: CASRSFDTQYF.

J is TRBJ1-1 and V is TRBV28, with 9 bases aligning to TRBD1. After removal of 11 bases from V and 5 bases from J, the junction contained 6 bases not matched to a gene. CDR3 length equals 12 residues. The germline V gene encodes CDR1 MDHEN and CDR2 SYDVKM. The CDR3 loop is CASGQGKTEAFF. The CDR3 coding sequence is TGTGCCTCCGGACAGGGGAAAACTGAAGCTTTCTTT.

The V gene is TRBV5-1, the J gene TRBJ2-1, with a tentative D call TRBD2 (5 bases). The V and J ends lost 1 base and 6 bases respectively, with 14 bases between them. The CDR3 consists of 15 residues. In germline, CDR1 is SGHRS, CDR2 YFSETQ. CDR3 in DNA: TGCGCCAGCAGCTTGATCCGGGATTCGGGCAATGAGCAGTTCTTC. As protein: CASSLIRDSGNEQFF.

The rearrangement uses TRBV9 and TRBJ1-2; D is unclear. The germline V gene encodes CDR1 SGDLS and CDR2 YYNGEE. V dropped 0 bases and J dropped 3 bases, with 6 bases sitting between them. The CDR3 totals 13 residues. The DNA for the CDR3 is TGTGCCAGCAGCGTAGCTTCGGACTATGGCTACACCTTC. Its protein product is CASSVASDYGYTF.

J is TRBJ2-7 and V is TRBV7-9; the D gene is possibly TRBD1 (6 bases). V was cut by 3 bases and J by 3 bases, with 9 bases left in between. There are 13 residues in the CDR3. The germline V gene has CDR1 SEHNR and CDR2 FQNEAQ (reference sequence). The CDR3 bases are TGTGCCAGCAGCTTGGCGGACAGCTACGAGCAGTACTTC. This codes for CASSLADSYEQYF.

This chain uses TRBV2 with TRBJ2-7; 9 nucleotides agree with TRBD1. The J segment lost 3 bases and the V segment lost 5 bases, leaving 8 bases of the junction unmatched. Germline assignment: CDR1 SNHLY and CDR2 FYNNEI. CDR3 length equals 15 residues. The CDR3 loop reads CASSPNRGRLYEQYF. CDR3 in DNA: TGTGCCAGCAGTCCCAACAGGGGGCGCCTCTACGAGCAGTACTTC.

The rearrangement uses TRBV9 and TRBJ2-3; D is unclear. This CDR3 region has 16 residues. Trimming shortened V by 0 bases and J by 0 bases, and 11 bases separated the two germline ends. Per the germline V gene, CDR1 is SGDLS and CDR2 is YYNGEE. CDR3 DNA sequence: TGTGCCAGCAGCGTAGATTGGGCCACTAGCACAGATACGCAGTATTTT. Protein product: CASSVDWATSTDTQYF.

The chain is built from TRBV5-6 and TRBJ1-4; 9 nucleotides line up with TRBD1. CDR3 length: 15 amino acids. V lost 4 bases, J lost 7 bases, and 8 bases stayed unmatched. Germline V gene sequence: CDR1 SGHDT, CDR2 YYEEEE. The CDR3 loop is CASSGLDRGGEKLFF. The DNA for the CDR3 is TGTGCCAGCAGCGGCCTGGACAGGGGAGGTGAAAAACTGTTTTTT.

V is TRBV9 and J is TRBJ2-6, with 7 bases aligning to TRBD1. Losses at the gene ends were 3 bases for V and 10 bases for J; bases not matched to a gene: 4. Germline V CDR1 and CDR2: SGDLS, YYNGEE. CDR3 length equals 13 residues. The CDR3 nucleotides are TGTGCCAGCAGCGCGGGACAGAAGAACGTCCTGACTTTC. Its translation: CASSAGQKNVLTF.

This sequence joins TRBV18 and TRBJ2-7; D may be TRBD2 (6 bases). The CDR3 has 14 residues. Trimming shortened V by 5 bases and J by 2 bases, and 13 bases separated the two germline ends. Germline V CDR1 and CDR2: KGHSH, LQKENI. In DNA, the CDR3 is TGTGCCAGCTCATCGGGAGCGGAAACCTACGAGCAGTACTTC. Translation gives CASSSGAETYEQYF.

V gene TRBV7-9 combines with J gene TRBJ2-7; maybe TRBD2 (6 bases). This CDR3 spans 13 amino acids. Germline V gives CDR1 SEHNR, CDR2 FQNEAQ (reference sequence). V was clipped by 4 bases and J by 6 bases, with 13 bases between them. CDR3 residues: CASSSVEGREQYF. The CDR3 bases are TGTGCCAGCAGCTCGGTGGAGGGGCGCGAGCAGTACTTC.